Listed below are T cell receptor beta chains from one sample, sequenced in a study of technical replicates of blood from a handful of donors. Profiling relied on immunoSEQ multiplex PCR, and the TCRdb table lists in-frame clones only, not all of them. The data hold more than 90,000 clones, with over 90% observed a single time. The specimen sequenced was T cells isolated from PBMCs. These receptors were obtained from a human donor in good health. Both conserved end residues are part of each CDR3. D genes are given only for firm matches. Size is omitted from some rows. Given values are once, few, many or a class for expanded clones.

cdr3_aa,cdr3_nt,j_call,v_call,d_call,clone_size
CASSLGGTGRETQYF,TGTGCTAGCAGCTTAGGAGGGACAGGGCGGGAGACCCAGTACTTC,TRBJ2-5,TRBV7-7,TRBD1,-
CASSIDHTGWEFGEQYF,TGCGCCAGCAGCATTGATCACACGGGGTGGGAGTTTGGGGAGCAGTACTTC,TRBJ2-7,TRBV5-1,-,-
CASSQDFGTGLRSGNTIYF,TGCGCCAGCAGCCAAGATTTCGGGACAGGGCTCCGTTCTGGAAACACCATATATTTT,TRBJ1-3,TRBV4-1,TRBD1,-
CSVDISGGNYEQYF,TGCAGCGTGGACATTAGTGGGGGGAACTACGAGCAGTACTTC,TRBJ2-7,TRBV29-1,-,-
CASSDQGLAGEQYF,TGTGCCAGCAGTGATCAAGGACTAGCGGGAGAGCAGTACTTC,TRBJ2-7,TRBV6-1,TRBD2,-
CASSLRGLAYNEQFF,TGTGCCAGCAGTTTAAGGGGACTAGCCTACAATGAGCAGTTCTTC,TRBJ2-1,TRBV28,TRBD2,-
CASSLLREGGEQFF,TGTGCCAGCAGTTTACTTCGGGAGGGAGGTGAGCAGTTCTTC,TRBJ2-1,TRBV27,TRBD2,-
CAWSVSTVSGNTIYF,TGTGCCTGGAGTGTATCGACAGTCTCTGGAAACACCATATATTTT,TRBJ1-3,TRBV30,-,-
CAISEGGGAYNEQFF,TGTGCCATCAGTGAAGGCGGGGGGGCCTACAATGAGCAGTTCTTC,TRBJ2-1,TRBV10-3,TRBD2,-
CASSQLPGQGFGELFF,TGCGCCAGCAGCCAATTACCGGGACAGGGTTTCGGGGAGCTGTTTTTT,TRBJ2-2,TRBV4-1,TRBD1,-
CSVERPGLSGNTIYF,TGCAGCGTTGAACGCCCAGGCCTCTCTGGAAACACCATATATTTT,TRBJ1-3,TRBV29-1,-,once
CASSEGLAPYEQYF,TGCGCCAGCAGCGAAGGACTAGCGCCCTACGAGCAGTACTTC,TRBJ2-7,TRBV5-1,TRBD2,-
CASSLGQLNDTQYF,TGTGCCAGCAGCTTAGGACAGCTAAATGATACGCAGTATTTT,TRBJ2-3,TRBV7-9,-,-
CASSLSATVNSYNEQFF,TGTGCCAGCAGCTTGTCCGCGACAGTTAACTCCTACAATGAGCAGTTCTTC,TRBJ2-1,TRBV5-5,-,-
CASSIWEPRNQPQHF,TGTGCCAGTAGTATCTGGGAGCCGAGGAATCAGCCCCAGCATTTT,TRBJ1-5,TRBV19,-,-
CASKQGDYGYTF,TGTGCCAGCAAGCAGGGGGACTATGGCTACACCTTC,TRBJ1-2,TRBV25-1,TRBD1,-
CASSLRGGLNTGELFF,TGCGCCAGCAGCTTACGAGGGGGCCTGAACACCGGGGAGCTGTTTTTT,TRBJ2-2,TRBV5-1,TRBD1,-
CASLEGTYSNQPQHF,TGTGCCAGTTTGGAGGGGACCTATAGCAATCAGCCCCAGCATTTT,TRBJ1-5,TRBV19,-,-